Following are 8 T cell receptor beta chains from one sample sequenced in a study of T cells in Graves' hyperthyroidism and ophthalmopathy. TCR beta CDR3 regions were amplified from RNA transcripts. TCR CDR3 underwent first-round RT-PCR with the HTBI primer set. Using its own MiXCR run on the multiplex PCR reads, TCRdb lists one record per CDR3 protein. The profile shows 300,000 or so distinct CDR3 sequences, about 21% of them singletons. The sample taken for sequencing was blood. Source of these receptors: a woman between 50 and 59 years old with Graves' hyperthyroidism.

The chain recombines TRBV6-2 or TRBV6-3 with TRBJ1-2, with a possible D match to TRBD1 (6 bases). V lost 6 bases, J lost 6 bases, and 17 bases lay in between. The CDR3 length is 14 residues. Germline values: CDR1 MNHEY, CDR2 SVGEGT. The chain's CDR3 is CASSDLLQGNGYTF. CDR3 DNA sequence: TGTGCCAGCAGCGACCTGTTACAGGGAAATGGCTACACCTTC.

CDR3 residues: CASSEAPRTDYEQYF. Written as DNA, the CDR3 is TGTGCCAGCAGTGAAGCTCCTAGGACAGACTACGAGCAGTACTTC. V is TRBV6-4 and J is TRBJ2-7; perhaps TRBD1 as D (6 bases). This CDR3 has 15 residues. Per germline, CDR1 MRHNA and CDR2 SNTAGT. Trimming shortened V by 3 bases and J by 3 bases, and 15 bases separated the two germline ends.

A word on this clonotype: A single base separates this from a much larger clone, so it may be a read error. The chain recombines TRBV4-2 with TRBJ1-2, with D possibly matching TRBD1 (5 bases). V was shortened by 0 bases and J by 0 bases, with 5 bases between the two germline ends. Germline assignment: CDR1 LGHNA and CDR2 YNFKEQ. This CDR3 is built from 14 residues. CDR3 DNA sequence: TGTGCCAGCAGCCAAGACAGGGCTAACTATGGCTACACCTTC. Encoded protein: CASSQDRANYGYTF.

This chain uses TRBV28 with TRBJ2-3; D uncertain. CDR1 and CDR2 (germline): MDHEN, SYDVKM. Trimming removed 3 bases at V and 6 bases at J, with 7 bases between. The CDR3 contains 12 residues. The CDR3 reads CASSFGVDTQYF. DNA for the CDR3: TGTGCCAGCAGTTTTGGGGTGGATACGCAGTATTTT.

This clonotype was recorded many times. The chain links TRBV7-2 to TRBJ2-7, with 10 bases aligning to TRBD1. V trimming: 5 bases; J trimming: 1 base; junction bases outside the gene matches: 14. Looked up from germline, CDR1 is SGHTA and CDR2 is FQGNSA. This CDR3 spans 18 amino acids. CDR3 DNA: TGTGCCAGCAGCGACCGGGACAGGGGAACCCGTAAGTCCTACGAGCAGTACTTC. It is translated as CASSDRDRGTRKSYEQYF.

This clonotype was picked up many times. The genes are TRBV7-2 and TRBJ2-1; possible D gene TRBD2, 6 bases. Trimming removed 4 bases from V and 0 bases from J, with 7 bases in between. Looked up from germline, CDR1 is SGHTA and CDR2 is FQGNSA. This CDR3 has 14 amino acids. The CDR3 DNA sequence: TGTGCCAGCAGCTCGGGGGACTCCTACAATGAGCAGTTCTTC. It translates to CASSSGDSYNEQFF.

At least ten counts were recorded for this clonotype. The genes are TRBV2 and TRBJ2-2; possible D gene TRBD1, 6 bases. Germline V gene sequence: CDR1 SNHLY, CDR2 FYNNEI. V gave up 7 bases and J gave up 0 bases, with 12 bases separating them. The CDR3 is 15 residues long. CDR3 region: CASKGEGTNTGELFF. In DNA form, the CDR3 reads TGTGCCAGCAAGGGGGAAGGGACGAACACCGGGGAGCTGTTTTTT.

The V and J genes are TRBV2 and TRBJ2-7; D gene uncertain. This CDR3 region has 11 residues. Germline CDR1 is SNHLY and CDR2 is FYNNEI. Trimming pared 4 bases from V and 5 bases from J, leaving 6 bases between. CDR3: CASSAGDEQYF. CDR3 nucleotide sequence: TGTGCCAGCAGTGCTGGGGACGAGCAGTACTTC.